This record concerns one T cell receptor beta chain sequence. Per germline, CDR1 PRHDT and CDR2 FYEKMQ (reference sequence). This CDR3 contains 14 residues. The V segment lost 5 bases and the J segment 4 bases; nucleotides outside the gene matches: 8. This specimen comes from a study of spatial heterogeneity in lung cancer. Time point defined: sample taken at primary tumor resection. No cells were sorted before sequencing. The whole RNA sequenced was extracted from tumor, nontumor lung or frozen PBMC. A single record per CDR3 protein comes from TCRdb applying MiXCR to the 5' RACE reads. The data show roughly 18,000 distinct CDR3 sequences, 15% to 20% seen once.

This clonotype was sampled from a male donor with early-stage non-small cell lung cancer. This sample comprised PBMCs, obtained at surgery. The J gene is TRBJ2-7, the V gene TRBV13, with 7 bases that match TRBD1. DNA of the CDR3: TGTGCCAGCAGCAAGGACAGGACGGGGTACGAGCAGTACTTC. Protein product: CASSKDRTGYEQYF.